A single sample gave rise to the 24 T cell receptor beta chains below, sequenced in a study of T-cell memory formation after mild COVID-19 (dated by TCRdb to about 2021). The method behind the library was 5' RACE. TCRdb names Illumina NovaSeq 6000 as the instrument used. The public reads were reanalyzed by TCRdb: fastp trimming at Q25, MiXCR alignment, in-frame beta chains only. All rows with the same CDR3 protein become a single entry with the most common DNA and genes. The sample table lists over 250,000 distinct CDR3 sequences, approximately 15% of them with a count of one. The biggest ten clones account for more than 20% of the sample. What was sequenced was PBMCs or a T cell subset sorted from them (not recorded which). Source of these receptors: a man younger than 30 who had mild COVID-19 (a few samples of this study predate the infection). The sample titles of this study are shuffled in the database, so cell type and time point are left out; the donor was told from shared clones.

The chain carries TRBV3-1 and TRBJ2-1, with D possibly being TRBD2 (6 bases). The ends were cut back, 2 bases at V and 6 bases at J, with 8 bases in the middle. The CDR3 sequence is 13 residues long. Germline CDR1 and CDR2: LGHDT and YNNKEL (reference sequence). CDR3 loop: CASSQRGSNEQFF. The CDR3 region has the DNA TGTGCCAGCAGCCAACGGGGGAGCAATGAGCAGTTCTTC.

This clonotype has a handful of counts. The CDR3 sequence: CAISARTGNTGELFF. The CDR3 coding sequence is TGTGCCATCAGTGCCCGGACAGGGAACACCGGGGAGCTGTTTTTT. V is TRBV10-3 and J is TRBJ2-2; 7 bases map to TRBD1. Germline V gene lookup returns CDR1 ENHRY and CDR2 SYGVKD. The CDR3 sequence is 15 residues long. Trimming cost V 4 bases and J 1 base; bases outside gene matches: 3.

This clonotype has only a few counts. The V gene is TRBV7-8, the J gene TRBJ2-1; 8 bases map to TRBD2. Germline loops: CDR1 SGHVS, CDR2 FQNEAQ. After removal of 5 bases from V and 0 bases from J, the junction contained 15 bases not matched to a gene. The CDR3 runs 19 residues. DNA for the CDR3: TGTGCCAGCAGCGTCCTCTGGACGACGGGGGGGGGCTCCTACAATGAGCAGTTCTTC. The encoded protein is CASSVLWTTGGGSYNEQFF.

This CDR3 reads CASSLTVYSNQPQHF. The CDR3 region has the DNA TGTGCCAGCAGCCTGACAGTTTATAGCAATCAGCCCCAGCATTTT. This chain connects TRBV4-2 to TRBJ1-5; TRBD1 is a possible D gene (5 bases). V gave up 4 bases and J gave up 0 bases, with 10 bases separating them. The germline CDR1 and CDR2 sequences are LGHNA and YNFKEQ. This CDR3 region has 15 residues.

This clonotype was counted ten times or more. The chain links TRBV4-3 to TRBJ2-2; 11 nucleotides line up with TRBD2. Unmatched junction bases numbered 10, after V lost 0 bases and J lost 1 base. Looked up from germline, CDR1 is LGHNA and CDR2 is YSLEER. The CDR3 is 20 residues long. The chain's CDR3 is CASSQEAALAGGMNTGELFF. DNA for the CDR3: TGCGCCAGCAGCCAAGAGGCGGCGCTAGCGGGGGGAATGAACACCGGGGAGCTGTTTTTT.

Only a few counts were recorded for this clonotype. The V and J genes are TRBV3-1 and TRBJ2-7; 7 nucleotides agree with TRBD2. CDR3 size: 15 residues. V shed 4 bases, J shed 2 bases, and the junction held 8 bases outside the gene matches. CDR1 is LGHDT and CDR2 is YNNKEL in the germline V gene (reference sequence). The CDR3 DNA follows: TGTGCCAGCAGCCTTGGGGTAGCGGGCCCCTACGAGCAGTACTTC. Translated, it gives CASSLGVAGPYEQYF.

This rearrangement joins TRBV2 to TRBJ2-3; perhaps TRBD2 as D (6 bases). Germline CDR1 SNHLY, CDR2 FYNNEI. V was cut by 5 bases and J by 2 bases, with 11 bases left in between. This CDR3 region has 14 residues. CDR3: CASSWDSATDTQYF. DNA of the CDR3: TGTGCCAGCAGTTGGGACTCAGCCACAGATACGCAGTATTTT.

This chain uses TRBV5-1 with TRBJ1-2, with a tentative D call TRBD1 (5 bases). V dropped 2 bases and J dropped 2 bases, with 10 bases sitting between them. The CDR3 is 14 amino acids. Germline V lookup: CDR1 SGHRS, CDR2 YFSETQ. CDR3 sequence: CASSFSSGNYGYTF. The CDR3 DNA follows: TGCGCCAGCAGCTTCTCGTCAGGGAACTATGGCTACACCTTC.

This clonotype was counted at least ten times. Here the CDR3 reads CASSQGTGVTYNEQFF. The DNA for the CDR3 is TGCGCCAGCAGCCAAGGGACAGGGGTAACCTACAATGAGCAGTTCTTC. The chain carries TRBV4-3 and TRBJ2-1; 9 positions agree with TRBD1. V was pared by 1 base and J by 2 bases, with 3 bases of the junction left unmatched. The V gene's germline CDR1 is LGHNA and CDR2 YSLEER. The CDR3 extends over 16 amino acids.

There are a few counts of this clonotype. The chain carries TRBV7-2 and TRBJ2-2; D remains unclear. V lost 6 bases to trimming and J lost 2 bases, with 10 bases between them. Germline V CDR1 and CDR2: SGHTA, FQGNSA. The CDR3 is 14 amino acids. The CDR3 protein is CASRATRNTGELFF. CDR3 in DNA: TGTGCCAGCAGGGCGACACGAAACACCGGGGAGCTGTTTTTT.

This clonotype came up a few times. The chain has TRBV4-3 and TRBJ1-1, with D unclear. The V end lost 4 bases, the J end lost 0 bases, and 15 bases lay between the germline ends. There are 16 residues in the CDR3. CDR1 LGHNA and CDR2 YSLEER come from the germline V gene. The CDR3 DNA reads TGCGCCAGCAGCCCGGGCATGAGATCATTGAACACTGAAGCTTTCTTT. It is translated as CASSPGMRSLNTEAFF.

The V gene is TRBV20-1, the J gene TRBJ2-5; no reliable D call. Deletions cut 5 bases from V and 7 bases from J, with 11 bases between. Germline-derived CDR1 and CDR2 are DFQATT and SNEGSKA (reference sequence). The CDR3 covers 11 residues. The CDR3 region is CSARQFLTQYF. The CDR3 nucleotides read TGCAGTGCTCGTCAATTCCTGACCCAGTACTTC.

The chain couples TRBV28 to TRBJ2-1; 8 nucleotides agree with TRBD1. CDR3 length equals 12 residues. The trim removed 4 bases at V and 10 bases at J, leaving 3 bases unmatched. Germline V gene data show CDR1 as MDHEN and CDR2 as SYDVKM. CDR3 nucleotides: TGTGCCAGCAGTTCGACAGGGGTCGAGCAGTTCTTC. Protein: CASSSTGVEQFF.

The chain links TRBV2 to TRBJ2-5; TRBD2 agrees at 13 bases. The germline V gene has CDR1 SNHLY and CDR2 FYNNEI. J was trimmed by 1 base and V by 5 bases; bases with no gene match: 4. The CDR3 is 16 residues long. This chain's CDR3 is CASSTRLAGGQETQYF. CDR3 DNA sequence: TGTGCCAGCAGTACTCGACTAGCGGGGGGCCAAGAGACCCAGTACTTC.

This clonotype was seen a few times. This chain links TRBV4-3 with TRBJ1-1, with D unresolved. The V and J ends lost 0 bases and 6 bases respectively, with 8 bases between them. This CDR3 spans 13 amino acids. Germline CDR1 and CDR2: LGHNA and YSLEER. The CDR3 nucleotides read TGCGCCAGCAGCCAAGACAGGTTCGCTGAAGCTTTCTTT. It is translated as CASSQDRFAEAFF.

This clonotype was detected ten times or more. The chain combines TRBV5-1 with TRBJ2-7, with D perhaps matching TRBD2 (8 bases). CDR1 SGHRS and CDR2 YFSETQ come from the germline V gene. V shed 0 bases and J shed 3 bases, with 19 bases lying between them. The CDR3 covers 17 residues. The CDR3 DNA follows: TGCGCCAGCAGCTTGGTTCGGGAGGGACAGACAATCTACGAGCAGTACTTC. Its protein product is CASSLVREGQTIYEQYF.

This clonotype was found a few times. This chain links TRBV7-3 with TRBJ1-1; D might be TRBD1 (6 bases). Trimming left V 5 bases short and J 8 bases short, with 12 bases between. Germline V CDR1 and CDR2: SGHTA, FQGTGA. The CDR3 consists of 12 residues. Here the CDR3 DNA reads TGTGCCAGCAGCATGACAGGAGTAGAAGCTTTCTTT. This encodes CASSMTGVEAFF. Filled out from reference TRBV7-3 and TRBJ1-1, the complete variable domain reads GAGVSQTPSNKVTEKGKYVELRCDPISGHTALYWYRQSLGQGPEFLIYFQGTGAADDSGLPNDRFFAVRPEGSVSTLKIQRTERGDSAVYLCASSMTGVEAFFGQGTRLTVV.

The CDR3 DNA sequence: TGTGCCAGTAGTATCCGGGCCCAGGGGGACACCATATATTTT. Translation gives CASSIRAQGDTIYF. The rearrangement links TRBV19 to TRBJ1-3, with 7 nucleotides matching TRBD1. J lost 8 bases, V lost 3 bases, and 7 bases had no gene match. Germline CDR1 LNHDA, CDR2 SQIVND (reference sequence). This CDR3 comprises 14 residues.

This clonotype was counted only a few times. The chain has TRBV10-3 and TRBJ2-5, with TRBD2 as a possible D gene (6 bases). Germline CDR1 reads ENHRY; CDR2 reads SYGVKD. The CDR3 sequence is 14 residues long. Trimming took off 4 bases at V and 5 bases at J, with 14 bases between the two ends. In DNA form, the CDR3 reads TGTGCCATCAGTGGCTCCGGAGGGTCGGAGACCCAGTACTTC. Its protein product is CAISGSGGSETQYF.

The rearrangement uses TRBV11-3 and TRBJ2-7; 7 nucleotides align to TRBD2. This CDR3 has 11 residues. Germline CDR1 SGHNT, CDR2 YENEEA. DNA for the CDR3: TGTGGGGCGGGGGTCGCCTACGAGCAGTACTTC. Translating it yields CGAGVAYEQYF.

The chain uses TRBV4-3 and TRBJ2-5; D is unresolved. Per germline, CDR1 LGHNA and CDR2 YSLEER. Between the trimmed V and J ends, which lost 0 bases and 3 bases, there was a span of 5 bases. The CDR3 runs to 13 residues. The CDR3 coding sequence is TGCGCCAGCAGCCAAGATGCGGAAGAGACCCAGTACTTC. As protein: CASSQDAEETQYF.

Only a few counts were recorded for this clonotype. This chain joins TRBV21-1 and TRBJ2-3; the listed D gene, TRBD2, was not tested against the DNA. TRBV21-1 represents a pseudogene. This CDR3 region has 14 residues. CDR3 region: CASAREGGGDTQYF. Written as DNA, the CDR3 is TGTGCCAGCGCCCGGGAGGGAGGTGGAGATACGCAGTATTTT.

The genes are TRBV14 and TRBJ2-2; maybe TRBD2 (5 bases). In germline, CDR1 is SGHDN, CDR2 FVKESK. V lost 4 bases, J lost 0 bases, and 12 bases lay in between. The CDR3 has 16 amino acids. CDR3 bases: TGTGCCAGCAGCCCCTCCCGGACTTCGAACACCGGGGAGCTGTTTTTT. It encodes CASSPSRTSNTGELFF.

This CDR3 is CASSQAGEGNQPQHF. The CDR3 nucleotides read TGTGCCAGCAGCCAAGCCGGGGAGGGGAATCAGCCCCAGCATTTT. This chain joins TRBV4-2 and TRBJ1-5; maybe TRBD1 (5 bases). Germline V CDR1 and CDR2: LGHNA, YNFKEQ. V gave up 1 base and J gave up 4 bases, with 11 bases separating them. CDR3 length: 15 residues.